This paragraph covers one TCR beta chain sequence. The antigen is unknown. These data are taken from a study of beta chain features in type 1 diabetes. This CDR3 region has 14 residues. Per the germline V gene, CDR1 is SGHRS and CDR2 is YFSETQ. V was cut by 0 bases and J by 3 bases, with 9 bases left in between. Every isolated RNA sample was fully reverse transcribed, so sequencing captured expressed TCRB transcripts. The table came from immunoSEQ multiplex PCR; TCRdb's copy has only in-frame clones and leaves some out. This sample has 150,000 to 200,000 clones, with around 7.8% found just once. Overall study results and limits: In all four CD4+ subsets, TCRB CDR3 length was significantly, moderately reduced in type 1 diabetes.

Material for sequencing was central memory CD4+ T cells from blood. The TCR originated in a woman in her forties with type 1 diabetes. The V and J genes are TRBV5-1 and TRBJ1-2; D is undetermined. The CDR3: CASSLVPEDYGYTF. The CDR3 DNA reads TGCGCCAGCAGCTTGGTCCCAGAGGACTATGGCTACACCTTC.